A selection of T cell receptor beta chains follows, all from one sample in a study of identical twins. In TCRdb, the 5' RACE reads were re-called with MiXCR into one record per CDR3 protein. This table has around 690,000 distinct CDR3 sequences, 21% appearing once. This same sample was also part of a study on T cells expressing NK-cell markers.

The sample consisted of PBMCs. The source is a woman aged 18-29 years in good health. Both conserved end residues are part of each CDR3. Fields, in order: V gene, D gene, J gene, clone size, CDR3 protein, CDR3 DNA. The D gene is left open where the match is weak. Expanded clones are given a class, and other clones once, few, many or no size at all.

v_gene: TRBV19
d_gene: -
j_gene: TRBJ2-1
abundance: few
CDR3aa: CASSILQWEQFF
CDR3nt: TGTGCCAGTAGTATACTACAATGGGAGCAGTTCTTC

v_gene: TRBV6-5
d_gene: TRBD2
j_gene: TRBJ2-7
abundance: many
CDR3aa: CASSHQRETYEQYF
CDR3nt: TGTGCCAGCAGTCACCAGCGGGAGACCTACGAGCAGTACTTC

v_gene: TRBV7-9
d_gene: TRBD2
j_gene: TRBJ2-7
abundance: -
CDR3aa: CASSHGTSKYEQYF
CDR3nt: TGTGCCAGCAGCCACGGGACTAGCAAGTACGAGCAGTACTTC

v_gene: TRBV7-8
d_gene: -
j_gene: TRBJ1-4
abundance: -
CDR3aa: CASSRAAQINEKLFF
CDR3nt: TGTGCCAGCAGCCGGGCGGCTCAAATTAATGAAAAACTGTTTTTT

v_gene: TRBV2
d_gene: -
j_gene: TRBJ2-1
abundance: -
CDR3aa: CASSVGLNLALFF
CDR3nt: TGTGCCAGCAGTGTCGGGCTAAACTTAGCTCTGTTCTTC

v_gene: TRBV5-1
d_gene: -
j_gene: TRBJ2-3
abundance: once
CDR3aa: CASSLEREMADTQYF
CDR3nt: TGCGCCAGCAGCTTGGAACGGGAGATGGCAGATACGCAGTATTTT

v_gene: TRBV6-2/TRBV6-3
d_gene: -
j_gene: TRBJ2-2
abundance: -
CDR3aa: CASSTSGRNGELFF
CDR3nt: -

v_gene: TRBV6-5
d_gene: -
j_gene: TRBJ2-3
abundance: -
CDR3aa: CASSYPRDFLDVPTDTQYF
CDR3nt: TGTGCCAGCAGTTACCCCCGGGACTTTTTAGACGTACCCACAGATACGCAGTATTTT

v_gene: TRBV20-1
d_gene: TRBD2
j_gene: TRBJ2-7
abundance: few
CDR3aa: CSASGRADEQYF
CDR3nt: TGCAGTGCTAGCGGGAGGGCCGACGAGCAGTACTTC

v_gene: TRBV11-3
d_gene: -
j_gene: TRBJ2-7
abundance: few
CDR3aa: CASSLEGTGYEQYF
CDR3nt: TGTGCCAGCAGCTTAGAAGGGACCGGGTACGAGCAGTACTTC

v_gene: TRBV20-1
d_gene: -
j_gene: TRBJ2-5
abundance: -
CDR3aa: CSASLSVETQYF
CDR3nt: TGCAGTGCTAGTCTCAGCGTAGAGACCCAGTACTTC

v_gene: TRBV5-1
d_gene: -
j_gene: TRBJ2-7
abundance: few
CDR3aa: CASRHDILPPYEQYF
CDR3nt: TGCGCCAGCAGACACGACATCCTCCCCCCCTACGAGCAGTACTTC

v_gene: TRBV5-8
d_gene: -
j_gene: TRBJ2-7
abundance: many
CDR3aa: CASSSPRDNLYEQYF
CDR3nt: TGTGCCAGCAGCTCACCTCGGGACAATCTATACGAGCAGTACTTC

v_gene: TRBV7-9
d_gene: -
j_gene: TRBJ2-5
abundance: few
CDR3aa: CASSFGDTYQETQYF
CDR3nt: TGTGCCAGCAGTTTCGGGGACACATACCAAGAGACCCAGTACTTC

v_gene: TRBV20-1
d_gene: -
j_gene: TRBJ2-2
abundance: few
CDR3aa: CSAARGDLTGELFF
CDR3nt: TGCAGTGCTGCGAGGGGAGACCTCACCGGGGAGCTGTTTTTT

v_gene: TRBV7-2
d_gene: TRBD1
j_gene: TRBJ1-1
abundance: few
CDR3aa: CASSRRTGGKAFF
CDR3nt: TGTGCCAGCAGCAGAAGGACAGGGGGCAAAGCTTTCTTT

v_gene: TRBV12-3/TRBV12-4
d_gene: TRBD1
j_gene: TRBJ2-5
abundance: many
CDR3aa: CASSTRTGSGETQYF
CDR3nt: TGTGCCAGCAGCACCCGGACAGGCAGTGGGGAGACCCAGTACTTC

v_gene: TRBV24-1
d_gene: -
j_gene: TRBJ2-1
abundance: few
CDR3aa: CATSDRGGSYNEQFF
CDR3nt: TGTGCCACCAGTGACAGGGGAGGCTCCTACAATGAGCAGTTCTTC

v_gene: TRBV12-3/TRBV12-4
d_gene: TRBD1
j_gene: TRBJ2-1
abundance: once
CDR3aa: CASSHRDRGHNEQFF
CDR3nt: TGTGCCAGCAGTCACCGGGACAGGGGTCACAATGAGCAGTTCTTC

v_gene: TRBV5-1
d_gene: TRBD2
j_gene: TRBJ2-3
abundance: -
CDR3aa: CASSTTTSGVADTQYF
CDR3nt: TGCGCCAGCAGCACCACGACTAGCGGGGTCGCAGATACGCAGTATTTT

v_gene: TRBV7-2
d_gene: -
j_gene: TRBJ2-1
abundance: few
CDR3aa: CASSSAPIARYNEQFF
CDR3nt: TGTGCCAGCAGCTCAGCCCCCATAGCGCGCTACAATGAGCAGTTCTTC

v_gene: TRBV28
d_gene: -
j_gene: TRBJ2-1
abundance: -
CDR3aa: CASMGTIWFF
CDR3nt: TGTGCCAGCATGGGCACTATTTGGTTCTTC

v_gene: TRBV12-3/TRBV12-4
d_gene: TRBD1
j_gene: TRBJ1-1
abundance: many
CDR3aa: CASSTLGDRGTEAFF
CDR3nt: TGTGCCAGCAGCACCCTGGGGGACAGGGGCACTGAAGCTTTCTTT

v_gene: TRBV20-1
d_gene: -
j_gene: TRBJ1-3
abundance: many
CDR3aa: CSAQGVDTIYF
CDR3nt: TGCAGTGCTCAGGGTGTAGACACCATATATTTT

v_gene: TRBV29-1
d_gene: -
j_gene: TRBJ1-2
abundance: -
CDR3aa: CSVTNSYGYTF
CDR3nt: TGCAGCGTTACAAACAGCTATGGCTACACCTTC

v_gene: TRBV2
d_gene: TRBD1
j_gene: TRBJ1-1
abundance: -
CDR3aa: CATQGRGPEAFF
CDR3nt: TGTGCCACACAGGGGCGAGGCCCTGAAGCTTTCTTT

v_gene: TRBV5-1
d_gene: -
j_gene: TRBJ2-5
abundance: -
CDR3aa: CASSFGGREETQYF
CDR3nt: TGCGCCAGCAGCTTTGGGGGGCGCGAAGAGACCCAGTACTTC

v_gene: TRBV7-9
d_gene: -
j_gene: TRBJ2-5
abundance: -
CDR3aa: CASSLPTQPETQYF
CDR3nt: TGTGCCAGCAGCCTCCCGACGCAGCCAGAGACCCAGTACTTC

v_gene: TRBV6-5
d_gene: -
j_gene: TRBJ2-7
abundance: many
CDR3aa: CASSFEEGSLEQYF
CDR3nt: TGTGCCAGCAGTTTTGAAGAGGGTAGTCTCGAGCAGTACTTC

v_gene: TRBV6-6
d_gene: -
j_gene: TRBJ1-1
abundance: many
CDR3aa: CASNLIGDTEAFF
CDR3nt: TGTGCCAGCAATCTCATTGGGGACACTGAAGCTTTCTTT

v_gene: TRBV3-1
d_gene: TRBD2
j_gene: TRBJ2-7
abundance: -
CDR3aa: CASSQGGLAGLGEQYF
CDR3nt: TGTGCCAGCAGCCAAGGCGGACTAGCGGGGTTGGGGGAGCAGTACTTC

v_gene: TRBV7-9
d_gene: -
j_gene: TRBJ2-2
abundance: -
CDR3aa: CASSSATGTNTGELFF
CDR3nt: TGTGCCAGCAGCTCGGCGACAGGAACGAACACCGGGGAGCTGTTTTTT

v_gene: TRBV25-1
d_gene: -
j_gene: TRBJ2-3
abundance: -
CDR3aa: CACSEPGGWHTQYF
CDR3nt: TGTGCCTGCAGTGAACCCGGCGGTTGGCATACGCAGTATTTT

v_gene: TRBV29-1
d_gene: TRBD2
j_gene: TRBJ2-1
abundance: few
CDR3aa: CSGGAGVREQFF
CDR3nt: TGCAGCGGGGGAGCGGGGGTCAGGGAGCAGTTCTTC

v_gene: TRBV20-1
d_gene: -
j_gene: TRBJ2-2
abundance: few
CDR3aa: CSASRKTGELFF
CDR3nt: TGCAGTGCTAGCCGAAAGACCGGGGAGCTGTTTTTT

v_gene: TRBV20-1
d_gene: -
j_gene: TRBJ2-1
abundance: many
CDR3aa: CSARDGEDEQFF
CDR3nt: TGCAGTGCTAGAGATGGAGAAGATGAGCAGTTCTTC

v_gene: TRBV9
d_gene: -
j_gene: TRBJ1-2
abundance: many
CDR3aa: CASSVGRRIGANYGYTF
CDR3nt: TGTGCCAGCAGCGTCGGGCGTCGGATTGGAGCTAACTATGGCTACACCTTC

v_gene: TRBV20-1
d_gene: TRBD2
j_gene: TRBJ2-1
abundance: -
CDR3aa: CGTGTSGRGEQFF
CDR3nt: TGTGGGACCGGGACTAGCGGGAGAGGTGAGCAGTTCTTC

v_gene: TRBV12-3/TRBV12-4
d_gene: -
j_gene: TRBJ2-1
abundance: -
CDR3aa: CASSGLYKTPQLRNEQFF
CDR3nt: TGTGCCAGCAGTGGCCTCTATAAGACTCCCCAACTTCGTAATGAGCAGTTCTTC

v_gene: TRBV20-1
d_gene: -
j_gene: TRBJ1-1
abundance: few
CDR3aa: CSARQPNPEAFF
CDR3nt: TGCAGTGCTAGGCAACCCAACCCTGAAGCTTTCTTT

v_gene: TRBV20-1
d_gene: TRBD1
j_gene: TRBJ2-7
abundance: few
CDR3aa: CSASSILGTGSREQYF
CDR3nt: TGCAGTGCTAGTAGCATCTTAGGGACAGGGTCGAGGGAGCAGTACTTC

v_gene: TRBV2
d_gene: -
j_gene: TRBJ2-1
abundance: -
CDR3aa: CASSEILAGQSQFF
CDR3nt: TGTGCCAGCAGTGAAATTCTGGCCGGACAGTCGCAGTTCTTC

v_gene: TRBV20-1
d_gene: TRBD2
j_gene: TRBJ2-3
abundance: few
CDR3aa: CSASRLAGVSSTDTQYF
CDR3nt: TGCAGTGCTAGTAGACTAGCGGGAGTTTCGAGCACAGATACGCAGTATTTT

v_gene: TRBV5-1
d_gene: -
j_gene: TRBJ2-1
abundance: -
CDR3aa: CASNHEGYNEQFF
CDR3nt: TGCGCCAGCAACCATGAGGGTTACAATGAGCAGTTCTTC

v_gene: TRBV7-2
d_gene: TRBD2
j_gene: TRBJ2-7
abundance: many
CDR3aa: CASSLTSGVSLYEQYF
CDR3nt: TGTGCCAGCAGCTTAACTAGCGGGGTTTCTCTCTACGAGCAGTACTTC

v_gene: TRBV18
d_gene: -
j_gene: TRBJ2-7
abundance: few
CDR3aa: CASRPGPGTYEQYF
CDR3nt: TGTGCCAGCCGACCGGGCCCGGGGACCTACGAGCAGTACTTC

v_gene: TRBV6-2/TRBV6-3
d_gene: -
j_gene: TRBJ2-3
abundance: -
CDR3aa: CASNSGGRSTDTQYF
CDR3nt: TGTGCCAGCAACTCCGGGGGTCGTAGCACAGATACGCAGTATTTT

v_gene: TRBV6-5
d_gene: TRBD2
j_gene: TRBJ2-1
abundance: -
CDR3aa: CASSYRGVGSGSNYNEQFF
CDR3nt: TGTGCCAGCAGTTACCGCGGCGTGGGGAGCGGGAGTAACTACAATGAGCAGTTCTTC

v_gene: TRBV7-3
d_gene: -
j_gene: TRBJ1-1
abundance: -
CDR3aa: CASSPLIVGTLNTEAFF
CDR3nt: TGTGCCAGCAGCCCGTTAATCGTCGGGACCTTGAACACTGAAGCTTTCTTT

v_gene: TRBV7-2
d_gene: -
j_gene: TRBJ2-7
abundance: few
CDR3aa: CASSQRGNSYEQYF
CDR3nt: TGTGCCAGCAGCCAAAGAGGCAACTCCTACGAGCAGTACTTC

v_gene: TRBV12-3/TRBV12-4
d_gene: TRBD2
j_gene: TRBJ2-1
abundance: many
CDR3aa: CASSHGTSGINEQFF
CDR3nt: TGTGCCAGCAGTCACGGGACTAGCGGAATAAATGAGCAGTTCTTC

v_gene: TRBV6-1
d_gene: -
j_gene: TRBJ1-5
abundance: many
CDR3aa: CASSAGWSNQPQHF
CDR3nt: TGTGCCAGCAGTGCAGGGTGGAGCAATCAGCCCCAGCATTTT

v_gene: TRBV4-3
d_gene: -
j_gene: TRBJ2-2
abundance: -
CDR3aa: CASSQGKGSGELFF
CDR3nt: TGCGCCAGCAGCCAAGGGAAGGGATCCGGGGAGCTGTTTTTT

v_gene: TRBV7-2
d_gene: -
j_gene: TRBJ2-7
abundance: -
CDR3aa: CASSSQPPYEQYF
CDR3nt: TGTGCCAGCAGCTCCCAGCCTCCCTACGAGCAGTACTTC

v_gene: TRBV20-1
d_gene: TRBD1
j_gene: TRBJ2-3
abundance: -
CDR3aa: CSARTGSTDTQYF
CDR3nt: TGCAGTGCCAGGACAGGGAGCACAGATACGCAGTATTTT

v_gene: TRBV6-1
d_gene: -
j_gene: TRBJ2-7
abundance: -
CDR3aa: CASSDLRAGYEQYF
CDR3nt: TGTGCCAGCAGTGATTTACGGGCAGGCTACGAGCAGTACTTC

v_gene: TRBV20-1
d_gene: -
j_gene: TRBJ2-7
abundance: many
CDR3aa: CSAADSSREQYF
CDR3nt: TGCAGTGCAGCCGACTCTTCCCGCGAGCAGTACTTC